These 21 T cell receptor beta chains share one sample of origin, sequenced in a study of early T cells in non-severe SARS-CoV-2 infection. One entry per CDR3 protein, called by TCRdb with MiXCR from the 5' RACE reads. The table has nearly 30,000 distinct CDR3 sequences, about 5% seen once. Sequencing was performed on whole blood. The receptors were sampled from an adult who was a healthcare worker with PCR-confirmed SARS-CoV-2 infection or an uninfected control (not recorded which).

This clonotype was counted at least ten times. The chain links TRBV11-2 to TRBJ2-1; 7 bases agree with TRBD1. CDR3 length: 13 residues. Per the germline V gene, CDR1 is SGHAT and CDR2 is FQNNGV. The V and J ends lost 1 base and 6 bases, in that order; junction bases with no gene match: 0. The CDR3 nucleotides are TGTGCCAGCAGCTTAGCAGGGGGCAATGAGCAGTTCTTC. Translated, it gives CASSLAGGNEQFF. Variable domain in full (rest from reference TRBV11-2 and TRBJ2-1): EAGVAQSPRYKIIEKRQSVAFWCNPISGHATLYWYQQILGQGPKLLIQFQNNGVVDDSQLPKDRFSAERLKGVDSTLKIQPAKLEDSAVYLCASSLAGGNEQFFGPGTRLTVL.

This clonotype was picked up a small number of times. The chain uses TRBV2 and TRBJ1-2; possibly TRBD1 for D (6 bases). The germline V gene encodes CDR1 SNHLY and CDR2 FYNNEI. The CDR3 is made up of 12 amino acids. The ends were cut back, 6 bases at V and 5 bases at J, with 10 bases in the middle. CDR3 nucleotide sequence: TGTGCCAGCAGGGGGGGCCTTTATGGCTACACCTTC. Translated: CASRGGLYGYTF.

In DNA, the CDR3 is TGCAGTGCTCTCAGGACAGCCACTGAAGCTTTCTTT. Translating it yields CSALRTATEAFF. This sequence joins TRBV20-1 and TRBJ1-1, with TRBD1 as a possible D gene (6 bases). The CDR3 loop spans 12 amino acids. Germline CDR1 is DFQATT and CDR2 is SNEGSKA (reference sequence). With 5 bases removed from V and 4 bases from J, the gap between germline ends came to 11 bases.

This clonotype was detected only a few times. This sequence joins TRBV7-6 and TRBJ2-5, with D possibly matching TRBD2 (6 bases). Trimming took off 3 bases at V and 2 bases at J, with 16 bases between the two ends. The CDR3 contains 16 residues. Germline values: CDR1 SGHVS, CDR2 FNYEAQ. The chain's CDR3 is CASSFHPGEGQETQYF. As DNA, the CDR3 is TGTGCCAGCAGCTTCCACCCGGGGGAAGGACAAGAGACCCAGTACTTC.

The V call is TRBV3-1, the J call TRBJ2-1; D unresolved. Germline loops: CDR1 LGHDT, CDR2 YNNKEL (reference sequence). Trimming stripped 1 base from V and 6 bases from J, with 7 bases between. The CDR3 is 13 amino acids. DNA of the CDR3: TGTGCCAGCAGCCAAGTATTGACCAATGAGCAGTTCTTC. Translated, it gives CASSQVLTNEQFF.

By share of the sample, this clonotype is medium-sized. V gene TRBV10-1 combines with J gene TRBJ2-1; 8 positions agree with TRBD1. Germline CDR1 reads WNHNN; CDR2 reads SYGVQD (reference sequence). This CDR3 is built from 14 residues. J was trimmed by 2 bases and V by 6 bases; bases with no gene match: 3. CDR3 sequence (DNA): TGCGCCAGCAGCCCAGGGGGCCCCTACAATGAGCAGTTCTTC. Protein sequence: CASSPGGPYNEQFF.

This clonotype appeared many times. CDR3 DNA sequence: TGTGCCAGCAGCTTTTTGAACACTGAAGCTTTCTTT. Amino acid sequence: CASSFLNTEAFF. The V gene is TRBV7-8, the J gene TRBJ1-1; no clear D gene. Germline CDR1 is SGHVS and CDR2 is FQNEAQ. V lost 3 bases and J lost 0, with 2 bases in between. The CDR3 is made up of 12 amino acids.

This chain links TRBV21-1 with TRBJ1-5. TRBV21-1 is labeled a pseudogene. CDR3 length: 16 residues. The CDR3 sequence is CASSKGYTESNQPQHF. Here the CDR3 DNA reads TGTGCCAGCAGCAAAGGTTACACGGAAAGCAATCAGCCCCAGCATTTT.

This sequence joins TRBV11-2 and TRBJ2-3, with TRBD1 as a possible D gene (5 bases). The germline gives CDR1 SGHAT, CDR2 FQNNGV. The ends were cut back, 2 bases at V and 3 bases at J, with 12 bases in the middle. The CDR3 spans 15 residues. The CDR3: CASSLKGLQTDTQYF. CDR3 DNA sequence: TGTGCCAGCAGCTTAAAGGGGCTCCAAACAGATACGCAGTATTTT.

This clonotype was seen repeatedly, ten times or more. V usage is TRBV3-1 and J usage is TRBJ2-1; D is unresolved. There are 13 residues in the CDR3. The germline V gene encodes CDR1 LGHDT and CDR2 YNNKEL (reference sequence). Deletions cut 2 bases from V and 6 bases from J, with 8 bases between. CDR3 nucleotides: TGTGCCAGCAGCCAATTTCAGATCAATGAGCAGTTCTTC. Amino acid sequence: CASSQFQINEQFF.

This clonotype was observed at least ten times. The chain carries TRBV10-3 and TRBJ1-1; TRBD1 is a possible D gene (6 bases). The germline gives CDR1 ENHRY, CDR2 SYGVKD. The length of the CDR3 is 14 residues. With 6 bases removed from V and 2 bases from J, the gap between germline ends came to 13 bases. CDR3 nucleotides: TGTGCCATCAGCAGTCAACAGGGTAACACTGAAGCTTTCTTT. Translating it yields CAISSQQGNTEAFF.

On this clonotype itself: One end of the junction does not line up with germline, which may come from a read error. The chain is built from TRBV11-2 and TRBJ2-7; 11 bases agree with TRBD2. The CDR3 has 15 residues. Germline V lookup: CDR1 SGHAT, CDR2 FQNNGV. The CDR3 sequence is CTSSLLTSGTNEQYF. CDR3 DNA: TGTACCAGCAGCTTATTGACTAGCGGGACCAACGAGCAGTACTTC.

This clonotype was detected ten times or more. V is TRBV6-2 or TRBV6-3 and J is TRBJ1-5, with D possibly matching TRBD1 (6 bases). The CDR3 spans 14 residues. Trimming shortened V by 6 bases and J by 10 bases, and 19 bases separated the two germline ends. CDR1 and CDR2 from the germline V gene are MNHEY and SVGEGT. In nucleotides, the CDR3 is TGTGCCAGCAGGGAACAGGGTTGGATATATCCCCAGCATTTT. Protein sequence: CASREQGWIYPQHF.

In this sample, this clonotype turned up a few times. The gene calls are TRBV5-1 and TRBJ2-7; 8 nucleotides match TRBD1. V gave up 3 bases and J gave up 6 bases; unmatched junction bases: 5. Germline loops: CDR1 SGHRS, CDR2 YFSETQ. The CDR3 sequence is 13 residues long. The CDR3, as DNA: TGCGCCAGCAGCTCTCGGACAGGGTTCGAGCAGTACTTC. Translated, it gives CASSSRTGFEQYF.

This clonotype was counted ten times or more. The chain has TRBV12-5 and TRBJ1-1, with D maybe TRBD1 (5 bases). Trimming stripped 2 bases from V and 1 base from J, with 11 bases between. CDR3 length: 15 residues. Germline CDR1 LGHNT, CDR2 FRNRAP. The CDR3 DNA sequence: TGTGCTAGTGGTTTGTTTGCCAGGGAGAACACTGAAGCTTTCTTT. This encodes CASGLFARENTEAFF. The full variable domain, in which reference TRBV12-5 and TRBJ1-1 provide the parts outside the CDR3, is DARVTQTPRHKVTEMGQEVTMRCQPILGHNTVFWYRQTMMQGLELLAYFRNRAPLDDSGMPKDRFSAEMPDATLATLKIQPSEPRDSAVYFCASGLFARENTEAFFGQGTRLTVV.

This clonotype was found many times. This sequence joins TRBV15 and TRBJ2-5; no reliable D call. The germline CDR1 and CDR2 sequences are LNHNV and YYDKDF (reference sequence). V lost 5 bases, J lost 4 bases, and 5 bases lay in between. CDR3 size: 11 residues. The CDR3 nucleotides are TGTGCCACCAGCTCTGGAGAGACCCAGTACTTC. Amino acids: CATSSGETQYF. Complete variable domain (other parts from reference TRBV15 and TRBJ2-5): DAMVIQNPRYQVTQFGKPVTLSCSQTLNHNVMYWYQQKSSQAPKLLFHYYDKDFNNEADTPDNFQSRRPNTSFCFLDIRSPGLGDTAMYLCATSSGETQYFGPGTRLLVL.

The table lists this clonotype with many counts. This chain connects TRBV29-1 to TRBJ2-1, with D unclear. The CDR3 is made up of 13 amino acids. Germline CDR1 is SQVTM and CDR2 is ANQGSEA. The V gene lost 4 bases and the J gene lost 6 bases, with 13 bases spanning the gap. The CDR3 region has the DNA TGCAGCGTTGGGCCCTTTGGTCCCAATGAGCAGTTCTTC. Its translation is CSVGPFGPNEQFF.

This clonotype was picked up many times. The chain joins TRBV12-3 or TRBV12-4 to TRBJ1-3; TRBD1 might be the D (6 bases). This CDR3 spans 16 amino acids. Trimming removed 3 bases from V and 4 bases from J, with 16 bases in between. The CDR3 loop is CASSFRTGGPGNTIYF. Here the CDR3 DNA reads TGTGCCAGCAGTTTTCGGACCGGGGGGCCGGGAAACACCATATATTTT.

This clonotype occurred many times. The V gene is TRBV18, the J gene TRBJ1-4, with 11 nucleotides matching TRBD1. Germline CDR1 reads KGHSH; CDR2 reads LQKENI. The CDR3 totals 17 residues. With V trimmed by 2 bases and J by 6 bases, 8 bases remained unmatched. The CDR3 region has the DNA TGTGCCAGCTCACCAAGCGGACAGGGGGCTGGCGATGAAAAACTGTTTTTT. The encoded protein is CASSPSGQGAGDEKLFF.

A few counts support this clonotype. V gene TRBV20-1 combines with J gene TRBJ2-3, with TRBD2 matching 7 bases. The CDR3 runs 14 residues. The trim removed 3 bases at V and 6 bases at J, leaving 9 bases unmatched. The germline gives CDR1 DFQATT, CDR2 SNEGSKA (reference sequence). Here the CDR3 DNA reads TGCAGTGCTAGTAACCTAGCGGCCCGGGATACGCAGTATTTT. It codes for CSASNLAARDTQYF.

Ten or more counts support this clonotype. This chain joins TRBV10-3 and TRBJ2-5, with D maybe TRBD1 (5 bases). Deletions cut 3 bases from V and 3 bases from J, with 8 bases between. The CDR3 runs to 13 residues. CDR1 and CDR2 from the germline V gene are ENHRY and SYGVKD. CDR3 coding DNA: TGTGCCATCAGTGACTTCAGGGAAGAGACCCAGTACTTC. The encoded protein is CAISDFREETQYF.